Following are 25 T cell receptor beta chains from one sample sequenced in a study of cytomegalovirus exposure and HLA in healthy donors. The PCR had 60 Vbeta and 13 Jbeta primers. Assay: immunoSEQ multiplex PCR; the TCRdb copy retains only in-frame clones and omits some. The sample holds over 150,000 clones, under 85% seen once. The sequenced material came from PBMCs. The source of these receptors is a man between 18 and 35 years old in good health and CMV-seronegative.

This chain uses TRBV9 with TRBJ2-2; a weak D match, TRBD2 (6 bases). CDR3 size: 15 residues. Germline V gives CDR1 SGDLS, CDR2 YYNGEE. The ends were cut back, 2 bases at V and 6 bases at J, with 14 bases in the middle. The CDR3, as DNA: TGTGCCAGCAGCGTTCTCGCGGGAATCCCCGGGGAGCTGTTTTTT. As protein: CASSVLAGIPGELFF.

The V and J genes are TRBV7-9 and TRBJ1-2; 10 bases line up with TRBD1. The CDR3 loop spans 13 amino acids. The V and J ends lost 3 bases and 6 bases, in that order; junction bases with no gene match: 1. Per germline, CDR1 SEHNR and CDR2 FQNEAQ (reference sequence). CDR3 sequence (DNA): TGTGCCAGCAGCTTTGGGACAGGGGATGGCTACACCTTC. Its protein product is CASSFGTGDGYTF.

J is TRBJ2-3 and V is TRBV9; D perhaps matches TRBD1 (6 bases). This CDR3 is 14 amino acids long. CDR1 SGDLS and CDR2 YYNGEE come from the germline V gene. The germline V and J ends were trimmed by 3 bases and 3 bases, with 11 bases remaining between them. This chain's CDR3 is CASSAQGWTDTQYF. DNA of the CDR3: TGTGCCAGCAGCGCCCAGGGGTGGACAGATACGCAGTATTTT.

The CDR3 nucleotides are TGTGCCAGCAGCTTGGATTACAGGGTTTCCACTGAAGCTTTCTTT. This translates into CASSLDYRVSTEAFF. The rearrangement uses TRBV5-5 and TRBJ1-1; TRBD1 is a possible D gene (6 bases). Trimming stripped 0 bases from V and 4 bases from J, with 13 bases between. Per the germline V gene, CDR1 is SGHKS and CDR2 is YYEKEE (reference sequence). This CDR3 contains 15 residues.

For the CDR3, the DNA is TGTGCCAGCAGAGTGACTAGCGGGAGGTTCGATGAGCAGTTCTTC. Protein: CASRVTSGRFDEQFF. The chain links TRBV2 to TRBJ2-1; TRBD2 matches 13 bases. With V trimmed by 6 bases and J by 8 bases, 7 bases remained unmatched. Germline V CDR1 and CDR2: SNHLY, FYNNEI. The CDR3 is made up of 15 amino acids.

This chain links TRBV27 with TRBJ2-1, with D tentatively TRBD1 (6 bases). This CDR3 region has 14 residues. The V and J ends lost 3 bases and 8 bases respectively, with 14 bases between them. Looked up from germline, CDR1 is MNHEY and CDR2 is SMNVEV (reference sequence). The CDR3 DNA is TGTGCCAGCAGTTTCGGGACACGGTCCGATGAGCAGTTCTTC. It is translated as CASSFGTRSDEQFF.

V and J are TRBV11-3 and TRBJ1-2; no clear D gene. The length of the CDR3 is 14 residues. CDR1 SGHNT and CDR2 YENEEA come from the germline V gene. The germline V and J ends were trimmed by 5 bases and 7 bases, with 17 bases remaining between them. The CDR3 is CASSSGRGSSGYTF. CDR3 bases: TGTGCCAGCAGCAGCGGGCGGGGATCTAGTGGCTACACCTTC.

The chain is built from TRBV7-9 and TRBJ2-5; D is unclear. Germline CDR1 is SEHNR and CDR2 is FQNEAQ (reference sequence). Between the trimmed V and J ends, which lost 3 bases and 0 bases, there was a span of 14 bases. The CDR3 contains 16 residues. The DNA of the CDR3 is TGTGCCAGCAGCTTGGGCGCTTCGATATACCAAGAGACCCAGTACTTC. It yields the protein CASSLGASIYQETQYF.

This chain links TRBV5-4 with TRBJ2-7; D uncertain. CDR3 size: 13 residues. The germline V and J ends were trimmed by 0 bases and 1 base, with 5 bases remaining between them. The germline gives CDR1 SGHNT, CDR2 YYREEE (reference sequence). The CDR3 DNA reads TGTGCCAGCAGCTTGGACCAGTCCTACGAGCAGTACTTC. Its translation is CASSLDQSYEQYF.

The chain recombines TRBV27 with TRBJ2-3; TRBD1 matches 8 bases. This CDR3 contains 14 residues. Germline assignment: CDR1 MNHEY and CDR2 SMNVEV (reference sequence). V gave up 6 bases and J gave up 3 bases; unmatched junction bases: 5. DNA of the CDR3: TGTGCCAGCAGCGAGGACAGGGAAACAGATACGCAGTATTTT. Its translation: CASSEDRETDTQYF.

Here the CDR3 DNA reads TGTGCCACCGCAGGTGGAGGCTACAATGAGCAGTTCTTC. As protein: CATAGGGYNEQFF. The rearrangement links TRBV6-5 to TRBJ2-1; TRBD2 might be the D (5 bases). Germline values: CDR1 MNHEY, CDR2 SVGAGI. Trimming removed 10 bases at V and 3 bases at J, with 13 bases between. The CDR3 length is 13 residues.

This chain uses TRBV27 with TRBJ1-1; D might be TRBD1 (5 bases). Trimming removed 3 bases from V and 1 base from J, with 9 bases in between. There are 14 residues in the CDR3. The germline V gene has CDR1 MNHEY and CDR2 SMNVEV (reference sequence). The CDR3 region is CASSLAGPNTEAFF. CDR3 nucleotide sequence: TGTGCCAGCAGTTTGGCAGGGCCGAACACTGAAGCTTTCTTT.

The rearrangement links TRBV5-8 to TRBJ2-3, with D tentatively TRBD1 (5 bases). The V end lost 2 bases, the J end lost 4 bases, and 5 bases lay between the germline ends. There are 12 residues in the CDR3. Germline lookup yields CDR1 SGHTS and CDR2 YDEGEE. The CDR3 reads CASSFRADTQYF. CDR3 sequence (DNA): TGTGCCAGCAGCTTCAGGGCAGATACGCAGTATTTT. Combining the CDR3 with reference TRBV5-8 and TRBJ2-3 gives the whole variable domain EAGVTQSPTHLIKTRGQQATLRCSPISGHTSVYWYQQALGLGLQFLLWYDEGEERNRGNFPPRFSGRQFPNYSSELNVNALELEDSALYLCASSFRADTQYFGPGTRLTVL.

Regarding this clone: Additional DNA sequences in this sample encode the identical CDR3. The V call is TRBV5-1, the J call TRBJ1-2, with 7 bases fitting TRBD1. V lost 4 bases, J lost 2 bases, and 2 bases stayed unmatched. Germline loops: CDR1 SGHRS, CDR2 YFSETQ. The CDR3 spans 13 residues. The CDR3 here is CASSLGQNYGYTF. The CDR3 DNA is TGCGCCAGCAGCCTGGGACAGAACTATGGCTACACCTTC. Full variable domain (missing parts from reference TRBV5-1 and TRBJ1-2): KAGVTQTPRYLIKTRGQQVTLSCSPISGHRSVSWYQQTPGQGLQFLFEYFSETQRNKGNFPGRFSGRQFSNSRSEMNVSTLELGDSALYLCASSLGQNYGYTFGSGTRLTVV.

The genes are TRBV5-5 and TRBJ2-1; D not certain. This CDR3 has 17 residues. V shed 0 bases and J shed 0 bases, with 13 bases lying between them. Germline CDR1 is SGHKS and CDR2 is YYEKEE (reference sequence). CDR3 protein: CASSLVATFGSYNEQFF. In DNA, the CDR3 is TGTGCCAGCAGCTTGGTGGCCACGTTTGGCTCCTACAATGAGCAGTTCTTC.

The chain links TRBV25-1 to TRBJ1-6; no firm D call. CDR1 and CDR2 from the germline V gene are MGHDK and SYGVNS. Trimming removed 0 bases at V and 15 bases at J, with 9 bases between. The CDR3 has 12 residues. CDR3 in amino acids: CASSEYSTYLHF. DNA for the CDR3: TGTGCCAGCAGTGAATACTCGACTTACCTCCACTTT.

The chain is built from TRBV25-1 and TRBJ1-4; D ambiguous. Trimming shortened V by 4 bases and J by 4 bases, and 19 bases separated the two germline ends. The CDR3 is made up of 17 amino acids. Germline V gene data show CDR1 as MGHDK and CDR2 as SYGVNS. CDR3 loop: CASSAGRAARLNEKLFF. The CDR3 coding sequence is TGTGCCAGCAGTGCGGGGAGAGCCGCCCGACTTAATGAAAAACTGTTTTTT. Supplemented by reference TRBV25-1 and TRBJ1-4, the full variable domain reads EADIYQTPRYLVIGTGKKITLECSQTMGHDKMYWYQQDPGMELHLIHYSYGVNSTEKGDLSSESTVSRIRTEHFPLTLESARPSHTSQYLCASSAGRAARLNEKLFFGSGTQLSVL.

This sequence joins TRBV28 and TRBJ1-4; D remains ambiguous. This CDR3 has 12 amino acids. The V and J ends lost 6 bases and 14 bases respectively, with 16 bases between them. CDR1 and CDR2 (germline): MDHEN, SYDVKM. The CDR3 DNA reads TGTGCCAGCAGCCCGGCGGGGAAGTCCCTGTTTTTT. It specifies CASSPAGKSLFF.

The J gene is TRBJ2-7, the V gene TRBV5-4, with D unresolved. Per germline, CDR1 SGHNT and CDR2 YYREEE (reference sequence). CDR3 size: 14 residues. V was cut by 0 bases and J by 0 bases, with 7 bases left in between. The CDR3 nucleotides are TGTGCCAGCAGCTTGGGACTGAACTCCTACGAGCAGTACTTC. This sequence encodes CASSLGLNSYEQYF. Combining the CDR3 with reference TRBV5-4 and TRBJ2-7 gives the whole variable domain ETGVTQSPTHLIKTRGQQVTLRCSSQSGHNTVSWYQQALGQGPQFIFQYYREEENGRGNFPPRFSGLQFPNYSSELNVNALELDDSALYLCASSLGLNSYEQYFGPGTRLTVT.

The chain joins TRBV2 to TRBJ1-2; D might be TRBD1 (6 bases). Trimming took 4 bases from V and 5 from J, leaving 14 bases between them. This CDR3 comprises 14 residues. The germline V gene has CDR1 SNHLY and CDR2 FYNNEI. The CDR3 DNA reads TGTGCCAGCAGTGGCGTCAGGGGAGAGTATGGCTACACCTTC. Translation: CASSGVRGEYGYTF.

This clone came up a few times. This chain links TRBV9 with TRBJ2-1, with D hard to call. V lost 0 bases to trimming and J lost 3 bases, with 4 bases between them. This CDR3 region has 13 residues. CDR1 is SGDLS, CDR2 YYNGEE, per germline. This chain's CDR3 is CASSVASYNEQFF. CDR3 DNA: TGTGCCAGCAGCGTAGCCAGCTACAATGAGCAGTTCTTC. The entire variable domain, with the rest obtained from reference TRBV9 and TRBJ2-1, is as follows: DSGVTQTPKHLITATGQRVTLRCSPRSGDLSVYWYQQSLDQGLQFLIQYYNGEERAKGNILERFSAQQFPDLHSELNLSSLELGDSALYFCASSVASYNEQFFGPGTRLTVL.

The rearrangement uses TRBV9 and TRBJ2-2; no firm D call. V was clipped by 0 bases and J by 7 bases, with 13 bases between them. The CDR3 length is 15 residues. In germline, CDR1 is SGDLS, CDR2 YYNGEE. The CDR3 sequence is CASSVDLGRNGELFF. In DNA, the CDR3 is TGTGCCAGCAGCGTAGACCTTGGCAGGAACGGGGAGCTGTTTTTT.

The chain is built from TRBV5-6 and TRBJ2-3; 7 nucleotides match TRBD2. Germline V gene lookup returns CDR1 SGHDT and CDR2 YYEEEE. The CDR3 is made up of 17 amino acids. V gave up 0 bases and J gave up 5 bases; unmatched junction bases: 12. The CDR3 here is CASSLVSQTGGGDTQYF. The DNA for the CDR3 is TGTGCCAGCAGCTTGGTTAGCCAAACGGGAGGTGGAGATACGCAGTATTTT.

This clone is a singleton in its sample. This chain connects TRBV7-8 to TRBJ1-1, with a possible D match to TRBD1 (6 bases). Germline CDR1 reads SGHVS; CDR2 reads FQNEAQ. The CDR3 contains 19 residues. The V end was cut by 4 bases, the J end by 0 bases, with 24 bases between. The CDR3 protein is CASSSVQWGGPRLNTEAFF. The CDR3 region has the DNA TGTGCCAGCAGCTCCGTTCAATGGGGGGGGCCAAGGTTGAACACTGAAGCTTTCTTT.

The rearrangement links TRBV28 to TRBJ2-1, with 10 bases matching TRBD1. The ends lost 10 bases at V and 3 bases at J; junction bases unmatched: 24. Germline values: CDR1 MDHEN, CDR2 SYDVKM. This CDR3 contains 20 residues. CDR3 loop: CAIDAPNKIDGTGDYNEQFF. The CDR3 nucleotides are TGTGCCATCGACGCCCCAAACAAAATCGACGGGACAGGGGACTACAATGAGCAGTTCTTC.